This TCR beta chain was documented in a study of technical replicates of blood from a handful of donors. Assay: immunoSEQ multiplex PCR; the TCRdb copy retains only in-frame clones and omits some. Of about 53,000 clones detected, more than 70% appear once; the ten largest clones hold about 5%. The receptor was derived from a human donor in good health. Some clones in this sample may be carry-over from other donors' samples. Sequencing input: PBMCs.

CDR3 in amino acids: CASSLAQGRDGYTF. The CDR3 DNA is TGCGCCAGCAGCTTGGCGCAGGGAAGAGATGGCTACACCTTC. V and J are TRBV5-1 and TRBJ1-2, with D possibly matching TRBD1 (5 bases). The CDR3 is 14 amino acids. Trimming stripped 0 bases from V and 6 bases from J, with 12 bases between. CDR1 is SGHRS, CDR2 YFSETQ, per germline.